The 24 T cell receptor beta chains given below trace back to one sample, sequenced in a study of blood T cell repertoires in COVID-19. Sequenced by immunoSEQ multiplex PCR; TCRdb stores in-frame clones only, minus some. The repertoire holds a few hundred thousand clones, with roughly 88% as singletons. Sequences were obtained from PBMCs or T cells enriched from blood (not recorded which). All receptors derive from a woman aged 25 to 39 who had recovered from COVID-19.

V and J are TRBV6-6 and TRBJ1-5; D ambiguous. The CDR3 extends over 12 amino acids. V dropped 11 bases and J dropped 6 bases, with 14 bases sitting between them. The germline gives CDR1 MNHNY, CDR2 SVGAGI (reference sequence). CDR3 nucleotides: TGTGCCGCCGCAGTTGGCACTCAGCCCCAGCATTTT. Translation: CAAAVGTQPQHF.

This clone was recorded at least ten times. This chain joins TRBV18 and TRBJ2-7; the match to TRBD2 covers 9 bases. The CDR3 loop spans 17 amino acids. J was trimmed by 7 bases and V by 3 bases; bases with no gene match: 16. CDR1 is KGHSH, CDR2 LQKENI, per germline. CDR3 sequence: CASSPWGAGGPGKEQYF. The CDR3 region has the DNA TGTGCCAGCTCACCGTGGGGAGCGGGAGGTCCTGGAAAGGAGCAGTACTTC. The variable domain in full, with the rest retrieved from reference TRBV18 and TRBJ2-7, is NAGVMQNPRHLVRRRGQEARLRCSPMKGHSHVYWYRQLPEEGLKFMVYLQKENIIDESGMPKERFSAEFPKEGPSILRIQQVVRGDSAAYFCASSPWGAGGPGKEQYFGPGTRLTVT.

Here the CDR3 DNA reads TGTGCCAGCAGTGGACTTGGGACTAGCGGGAGAGTGGAGACCCAGTACTTC. Translated: CASSGLGTSGRVETQYF. This chain uses TRBV27 with TRBJ2-5, with TRBD2 identical over 14 bases. V gave up 5 bases and J gave up 5 bases; unmatched junction bases: 10. The germline V gene has CDR1 MNHEY and CDR2 SMNVEV (reference sequence). The CDR3 is 17 residues long.

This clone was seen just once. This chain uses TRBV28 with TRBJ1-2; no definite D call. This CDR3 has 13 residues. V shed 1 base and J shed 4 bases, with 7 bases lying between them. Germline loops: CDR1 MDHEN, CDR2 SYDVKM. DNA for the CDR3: TGTGCCAGCAGTTTATCAGGAGGCTATGGCTACACCTTC. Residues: CASSLSGGYGYTF.

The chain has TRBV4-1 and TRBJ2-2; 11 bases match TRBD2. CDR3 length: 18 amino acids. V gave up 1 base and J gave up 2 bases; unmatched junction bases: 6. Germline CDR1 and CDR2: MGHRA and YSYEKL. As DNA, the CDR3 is TGCGCCAGCAGCCAAGTCCTAGCGGGAGGAATAAACACCGGGGAGCTGTTTTTT. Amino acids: CASSQVLAGGINTGELFF.

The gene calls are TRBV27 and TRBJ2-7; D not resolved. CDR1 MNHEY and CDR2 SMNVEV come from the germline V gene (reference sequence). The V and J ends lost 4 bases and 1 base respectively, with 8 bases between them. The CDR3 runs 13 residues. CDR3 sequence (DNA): TGTGCCAGCAGTTACGTCGGTTCCTACGAGCAGTACTTC. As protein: CASSYVGSYEQYF.

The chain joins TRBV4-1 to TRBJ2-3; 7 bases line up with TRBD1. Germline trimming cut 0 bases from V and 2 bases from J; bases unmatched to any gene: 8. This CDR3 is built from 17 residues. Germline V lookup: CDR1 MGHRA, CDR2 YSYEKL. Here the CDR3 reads CASSQEPGTADTDTQYF. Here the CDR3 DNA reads TGCGCCAGCAGCCAAGAACCCGGGACAGCCGACACAGATACGCAGTATTTT.

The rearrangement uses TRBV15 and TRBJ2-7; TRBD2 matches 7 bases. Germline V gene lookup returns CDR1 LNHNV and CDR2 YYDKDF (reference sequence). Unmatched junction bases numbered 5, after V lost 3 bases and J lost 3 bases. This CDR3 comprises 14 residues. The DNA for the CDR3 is TGTGCCACCAGCAGCGGGAGGATGGACTACGAGCAGTACTTC. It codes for CATSSGRMDYEQYF. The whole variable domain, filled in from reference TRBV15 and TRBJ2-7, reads DAMVIQNPRYQVTQFGKPVTLSCSQTLNHNVMYWYQQKSSQAPKLLFHYYDKDFNNEADTPDNFQSRRPNTSFCFLDIRSPGLGDTAMYLCATSSGRMDYEQYFGPGTRLTVT.

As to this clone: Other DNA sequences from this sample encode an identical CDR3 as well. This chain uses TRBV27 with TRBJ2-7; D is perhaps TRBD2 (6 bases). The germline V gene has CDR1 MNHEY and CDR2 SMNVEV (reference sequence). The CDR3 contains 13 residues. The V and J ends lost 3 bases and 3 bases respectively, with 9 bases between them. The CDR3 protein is CASSFGRGYEQYF. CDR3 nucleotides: TGTGCCAGCAGTTTCGGGCGGGGCTACGAGCAGTACTTC.

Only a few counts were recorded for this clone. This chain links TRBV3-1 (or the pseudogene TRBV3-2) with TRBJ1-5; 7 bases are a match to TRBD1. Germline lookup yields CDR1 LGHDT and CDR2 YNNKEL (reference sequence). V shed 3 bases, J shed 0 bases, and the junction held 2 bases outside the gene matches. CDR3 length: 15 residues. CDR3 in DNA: TGTGCCAGCAGCCAGGGACAGCATAGCAATCAGCCCCAGCATTTT. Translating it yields CASSQGQHSNQPQHF.

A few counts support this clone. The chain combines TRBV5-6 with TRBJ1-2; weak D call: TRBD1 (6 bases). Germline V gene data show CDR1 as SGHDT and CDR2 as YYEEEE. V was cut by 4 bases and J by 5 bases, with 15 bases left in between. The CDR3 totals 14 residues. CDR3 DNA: TGTGCCAGCAGCCAGAACAGGGAGCCGTATGGCTACACCTTC. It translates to CASSQNREPYGYTF. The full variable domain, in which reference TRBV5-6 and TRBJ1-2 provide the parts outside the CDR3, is DAGVTQSPTHLIKTRGQQVTLRCSPKSGHDTVSWYQQALGQGPQFIFQYYEEEERQRGNFPDRFSGHQFPNYSSELNVNALLLGDSALYLCASSQNREPYGYTFGSGTRLTVV.

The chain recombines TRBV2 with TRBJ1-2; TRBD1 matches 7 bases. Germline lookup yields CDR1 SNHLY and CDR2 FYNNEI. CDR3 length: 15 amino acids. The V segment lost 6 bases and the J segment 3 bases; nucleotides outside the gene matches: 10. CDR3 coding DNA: TGTGCCAGCAGCGAAAACAGGGGATTGTACTATGGCTACACCTTC. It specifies CASSENRGLYYGYTF.

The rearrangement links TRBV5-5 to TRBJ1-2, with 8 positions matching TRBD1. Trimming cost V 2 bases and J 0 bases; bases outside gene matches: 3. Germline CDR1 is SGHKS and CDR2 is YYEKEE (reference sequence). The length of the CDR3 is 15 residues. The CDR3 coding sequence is TGTGCCAGCAGCTTCTTGACAGGGGCTAACTATGGCTACACCTTC. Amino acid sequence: CASSFLTGANYGYTF.

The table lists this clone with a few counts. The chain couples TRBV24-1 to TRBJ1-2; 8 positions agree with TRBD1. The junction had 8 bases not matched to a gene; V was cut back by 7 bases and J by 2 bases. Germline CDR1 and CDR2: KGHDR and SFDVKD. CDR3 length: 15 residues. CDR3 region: CATRPGQDPNYGYTF. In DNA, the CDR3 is TGTGCCACCAGGCCGGGACAGGATCCCAACTATGGCTACACCTTC.

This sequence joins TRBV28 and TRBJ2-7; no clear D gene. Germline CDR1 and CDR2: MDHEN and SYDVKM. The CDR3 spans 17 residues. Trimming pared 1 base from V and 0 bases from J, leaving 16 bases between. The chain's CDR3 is CASSLSLSDSFSYEQYF. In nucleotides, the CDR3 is TGTGCCAGCAGTTTATCCCTATCCGACTCTTTCTCCTACGAGCAGTACTTC.

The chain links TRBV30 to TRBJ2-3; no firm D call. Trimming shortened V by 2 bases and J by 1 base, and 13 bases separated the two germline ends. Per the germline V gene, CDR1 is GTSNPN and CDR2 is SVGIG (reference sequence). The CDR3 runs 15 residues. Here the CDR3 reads CAWSSKSRGTDTQYF. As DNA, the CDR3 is TGTGCCTGGAGTAGTAAATCCCGGGGCACAGATACGCAGTATTTT.

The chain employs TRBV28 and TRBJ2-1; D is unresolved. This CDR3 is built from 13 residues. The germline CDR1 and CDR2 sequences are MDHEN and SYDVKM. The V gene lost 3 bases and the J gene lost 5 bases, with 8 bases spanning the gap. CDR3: CASSFEFHNEQFF. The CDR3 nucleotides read TGTGCCAGCAGTTTTGAGTTCCACAATGAGCAGTTCTTC.

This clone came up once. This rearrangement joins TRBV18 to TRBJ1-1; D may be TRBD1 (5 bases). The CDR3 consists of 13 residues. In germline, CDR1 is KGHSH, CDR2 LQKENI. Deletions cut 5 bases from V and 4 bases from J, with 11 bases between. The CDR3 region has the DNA TGTGCCAGCTCAGGCCAGGGCGGCACTGAAGCTTTCTTT. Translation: CASSGQGGTEAFF.

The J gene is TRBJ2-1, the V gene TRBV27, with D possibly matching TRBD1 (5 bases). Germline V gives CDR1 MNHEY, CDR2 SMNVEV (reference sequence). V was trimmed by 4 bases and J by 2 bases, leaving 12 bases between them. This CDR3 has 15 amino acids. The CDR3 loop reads CASSSGFSPYNEQFF. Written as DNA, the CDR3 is TGTGCCAGCAGTTCAGGGTTTTCGCCCTACAATGAGCAGTTCTTC.

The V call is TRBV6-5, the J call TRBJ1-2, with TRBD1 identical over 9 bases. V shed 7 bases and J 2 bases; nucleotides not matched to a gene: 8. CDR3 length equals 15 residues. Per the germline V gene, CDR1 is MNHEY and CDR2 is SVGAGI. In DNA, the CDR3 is TGTGCCAGCAATGCACCGGGACAGGGAAACTATGGCTACACCTTC. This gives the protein CASNAPGQGNYGYTF.

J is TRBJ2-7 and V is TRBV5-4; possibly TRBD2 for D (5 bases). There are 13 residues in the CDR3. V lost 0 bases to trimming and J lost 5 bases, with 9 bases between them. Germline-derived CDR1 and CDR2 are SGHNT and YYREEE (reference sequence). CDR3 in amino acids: CASSLGGRDEQYF. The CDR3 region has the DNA TGTGCCAGCAGCTTGGGAGGGCGCGACGAGCAGTACTTC.

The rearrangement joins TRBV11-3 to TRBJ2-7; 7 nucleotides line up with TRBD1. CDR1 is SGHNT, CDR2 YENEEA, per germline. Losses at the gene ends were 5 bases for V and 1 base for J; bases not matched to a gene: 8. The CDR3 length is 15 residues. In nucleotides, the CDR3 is TGTGCCAGCAGCGGAGGACAGGTTCGGTCCTACGAGCAGTACTTC. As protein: CASSGGQVRSYEQYF.

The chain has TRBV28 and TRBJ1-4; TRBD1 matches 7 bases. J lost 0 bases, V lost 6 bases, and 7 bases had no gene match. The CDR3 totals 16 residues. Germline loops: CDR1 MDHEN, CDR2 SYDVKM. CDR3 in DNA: TGTGCCAGCAGCGGGACAGAGTTTGCAACTAATGAAAAACTGTTTTTT. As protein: CASSGTEFATNEKLFF.

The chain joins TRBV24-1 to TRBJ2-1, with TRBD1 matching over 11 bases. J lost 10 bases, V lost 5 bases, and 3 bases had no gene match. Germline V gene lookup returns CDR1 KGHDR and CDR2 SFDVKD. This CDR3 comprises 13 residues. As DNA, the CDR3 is TGTGCCACCAGTGGGGACAGGGGGAGAGAGCAGTTCTTC. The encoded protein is CATSGDRGREQFF.